This T cell receptor beta chain was recovered during a study of response to subunit inactivated influenza vaccine. In this sample, this clonotype turned up many times. CDR1 and CDR2 from the germline V gene are DFQATT and SNEGSKA (reference sequence). The CDR3 runs to 11 residues. V lost 3 bases and J lost 8, with 10 bases in between. TCRdb passed the RT-PCR reads through MiXCR, listing each CDR3 protein once. The table lists a few hundred thousand distinct CDR3 sequences, over 9.5% of them singletons. Sequenced here: PBMCs from blood, sampled roughly 45 days after vaccination. The chain uses TRBV20-1 and TRBJ1-2; D remains unclear. The sequence was obtained from a man aged 50 or older who received an inactivated influenza vaccine. CDR3 in DNA: TGCAGTGCTAGCATTAGGAGCGGCTACACCTTC. Translation gives CSASIRSGYTF.